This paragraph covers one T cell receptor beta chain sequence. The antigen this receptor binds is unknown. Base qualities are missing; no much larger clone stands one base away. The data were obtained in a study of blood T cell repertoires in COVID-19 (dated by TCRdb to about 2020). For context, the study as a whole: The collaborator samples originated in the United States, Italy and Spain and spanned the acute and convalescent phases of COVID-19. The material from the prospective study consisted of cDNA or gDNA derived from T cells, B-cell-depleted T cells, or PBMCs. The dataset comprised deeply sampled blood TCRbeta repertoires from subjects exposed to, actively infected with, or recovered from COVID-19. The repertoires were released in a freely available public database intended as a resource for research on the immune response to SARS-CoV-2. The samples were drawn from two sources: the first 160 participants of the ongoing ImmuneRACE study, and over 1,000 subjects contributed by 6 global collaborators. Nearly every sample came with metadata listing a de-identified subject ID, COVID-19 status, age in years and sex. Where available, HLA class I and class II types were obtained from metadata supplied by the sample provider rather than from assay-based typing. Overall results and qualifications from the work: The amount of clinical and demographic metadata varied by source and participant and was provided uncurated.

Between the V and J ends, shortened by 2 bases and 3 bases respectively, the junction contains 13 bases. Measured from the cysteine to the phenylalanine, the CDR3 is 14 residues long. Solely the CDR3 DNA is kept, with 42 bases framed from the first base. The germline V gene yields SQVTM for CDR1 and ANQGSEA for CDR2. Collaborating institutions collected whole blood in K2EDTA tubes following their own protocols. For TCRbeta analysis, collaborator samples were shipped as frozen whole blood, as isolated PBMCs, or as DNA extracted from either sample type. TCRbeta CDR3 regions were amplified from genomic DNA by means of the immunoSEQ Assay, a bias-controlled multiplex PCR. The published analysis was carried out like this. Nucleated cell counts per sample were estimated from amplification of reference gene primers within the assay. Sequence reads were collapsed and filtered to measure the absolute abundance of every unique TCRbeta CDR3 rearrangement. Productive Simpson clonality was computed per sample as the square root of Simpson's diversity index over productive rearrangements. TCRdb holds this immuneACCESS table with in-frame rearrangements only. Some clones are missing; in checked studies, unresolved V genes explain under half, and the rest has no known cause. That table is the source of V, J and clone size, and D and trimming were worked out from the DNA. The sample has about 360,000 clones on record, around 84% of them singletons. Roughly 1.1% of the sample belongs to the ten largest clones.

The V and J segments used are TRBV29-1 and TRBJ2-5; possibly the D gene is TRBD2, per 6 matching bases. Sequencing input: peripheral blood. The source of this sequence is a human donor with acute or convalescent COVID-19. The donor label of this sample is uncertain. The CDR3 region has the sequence CSVEWWEVEETQYF. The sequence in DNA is TGCAGCGTTGAATGGTGGGAGGTTGAAGAGACCCAGTACTTC.